Below are 25 T cell receptor beta chains sequenced from a single sample in a study of blood T cell repertoires in COVID-19. Data came from immunoSEQ multiplex PCR; TCRdb stores just in-frame clones and leaves some out. This repertoire shows 150,000 to 200,000 clones, 60% to 80% found once; its top ten account for more than 25%. Sequencing was done on a sample of peripheral blood. These receptors all stem from a woman in her 70s with acute or convalescent COVID-19.

The gene calls are TRBV6-6 and TRBJ1-1, with 7 bases that match TRBD1. The junction had 4 bases not matched to a gene; V was cut back by 4 bases and J by 5 bases. CDR1 is MNHNY, CDR2 SVGAGI, per germline (reference sequence). The CDR3 is 13 amino acids. The CDR3 sequence is CASSLQGITEAFF. Written as DNA, the CDR3 is TGTGCCAGCAGTTTACAGGGGATAACTGAAGCTTTCTTT.

This clone appeared once. The V and J genes are TRBV30 and TRBJ2-5; possibly TRBD1 for D (6 bases). The CDR3 has 13 amino acids. V was pared by 5 bases and J by 5 bases, with 15 bases between. Germline assignment: CDR1 GTSNPN and CDR2 SVGIG (reference sequence). The DNA of the CDR3 is TGTGCCTGGGGTTCTACAGGGTCGGAGACCCAGTACTTC. Its protein is CAWGSTGSETQYF.

V and J are TRBV7-3 and TRBJ2-1; a possible D gene is TRBD2 (6 bases). Deletions cut 2 bases from V and 0 bases from J, with 11 bases between. This CDR3 is built from 16 residues. Germline V gene lookup returns CDR1 SGHTA and CDR2 FQGTGA. The CDR3 reads CASSLAPSASYNEQFF. CDR3 coding DNA: TGTGCCAGCAGCTTAGCCCCTAGCGCCTCCTACAATGAGCAGTTCTTC.

The chain uses TRBV11-1 and TRBJ2-7; 9 bases fit TRBD1. Germline values: CDR1 SGHAT, CDR2 FQDESV (reference sequence). The V and J ends lost 5 bases and 5 bases, in that order; junction bases with no gene match: 10. The CDR3 totals 15 residues. The CDR3 loop is CASSPTGGTVHEQYF. CDR3 nucleotide sequence: TGTGCCAGCAGCCCTACAGGGGGCACCGTCCACGAGCAGTACTTC.

In this sample, this clone turned up a few times. The chain recombines TRBV7-2 with TRBJ2-7, with D tentatively TRBD2 (5 bases). Between the trimmed V and J ends, which lost 5 bases and 9 bases, there was a span of 14 bases. CDR1 is SGHTA, CDR2 FQGNSA, per germline. The length of the CDR3 is 12 residues. Here the CDR3 reads CASSRTDWTQYF. As DNA, the CDR3 is TGTGCCAGCAGCCGGACTGATTGGACGCAGTACTTC. The entire variable domain, with the rest obtained from reference TRBV7-2 and TRBJ2-7, is as follows: GAGVSQSPSNKVTEKGKDVELRCDPISGHTALYWYRQSLGQGLEFLIYFQGNSAPDKSGLPSDRFSAERTGGSVSTLTIQRTQQEDSAVYLCASSRTDWTQYFGPGTRLTVT.

This rearrangement joins TRBV7-2 to TRBJ1-5; 7 nucleotides agree with TRBD1. Germline V gene data show CDR1 as SGHTA and CDR2 as FQGNSA. V gave up 4 bases and J gave up 5 bases; unmatched junction bases: 17. CDR3 length: 18 residues. The CDR3 DNA is TGTGCCAGCAGCTCCCGAAGGGGGCTTACAGCTGGGGATCAGCCCCAGCATTTT. Its protein product is CASSSRRGLTAGDQPQHF.

The J gene is TRBJ1-1, the V gene TRBV7-9, with D hard to call. Germline V gives CDR1 SEHNR, CDR2 FQNEAQ (reference sequence). The CDR3 has 13 residues. V lost 11 bases, J lost 13 bases, and 26 bases lay in between. The CDR3, as DNA: TGTGCCGTAACTTCTTCGAACCTTGACTTGGGTTTCTTT. This gives the protein CAVTSSNLDLGFF.

V gene TRBV9 combines with J gene TRBJ1-3; D might be TRBD1 (5 bases). V was cut by 3 bases and J by 9 bases, with 10 bases left in between. The CDR3 length is 12 residues. CDR1 SGDLS and CDR2 YYNGEE come from the germline V gene. The chain's CDR3 is CASSEQVGTIYF. CDR3 nucleotide sequence: TGTGCCAGCAGCGAACAGGTTGGCACCATATATTTT.

The chain combines TRBV2 with TRBJ1-5, with 9 bases aligning to TRBD1. The germline gives CDR1 SNHLY, CDR2 FYNNEI. J gave up 6 bases and V 4 bases, and 7 bases lay outside the gene matches. The CDR3 is 15 residues long. The CDR3 region is CASSVDRGNIQPQHF. The CDR3 DNA follows: TGTGCCAGCAGTGTTGACAGGGGGAACATTCAGCCCCAGCATTTT.

This chain joins TRBV19 and TRBJ1-4; D might be TRBD1 (6 bases). The CDR3 runs 15 residues. The germline V and J ends were trimmed by 3 bases and 4 bases, with 12 bases remaining between them. CDR1 LNHDA and CDR2 SQIVND come from the germline V gene (reference sequence). CDR3 coding DNA: TGTGCCAGTAGTATGGTGACAGGCCGTAATGAAAAACTGTTTTTT. It specifies CASSMVTGRNEKLFF.

The chain recombines TRBV3-1 (or the pseudogene TRBV3-2) with TRBJ1-1; no reliable D call. Deletions cut 6 bases from V and 6 bases from J, with 14 bases between. Germline V gives CDR1 LGHDT, CDR2 YNNKEL (reference sequence). CDR3 length: 13 residues. The CDR3 coding sequence is TGTGCCAGCAGATCAGGAAACTGGGCTGAAGCTTTCTTT. Amino acid sequence: CASRSGNWAEAFF.

The rearrangement links TRBV5-1 to TRBJ2-3; tentative D call: TRBD1 (5 bases). The CDR3 contains 15 residues. The germline V and J ends were trimmed by 2 bases and 5 bases, with 15 bases remaining between them. CDR1 is SGHRS and CDR2 is YFSETQ in the germline V gene. CDR3 loop: CASSFAAGQGDTQYF. The CDR3 DNA is TGCGCCAGCAGCTTTGCCGCAGGGCAAGGAGATACGCAGTATTTT.

The chain employs TRBV19 and TRBJ2-7, with 11 bases identical to TRBD2. V trimming: 7 bases; J trimming: 0 bases; junction bases outside the gene matches: 5. The CDR3 loop spans 15 amino acids. Germline CDR1 and CDR2: LNHDA and SQIVND (reference sequence). This CDR3 is CASNPGTSGSYEQYF. CDR3 sequence (DNA): TGTGCCAGTAACCCCGGGACTAGCGGCTCCTACGAGCAGTACTTC. The variable domain in full, completed from reference TRBV19 and TRBJ2-7, reads DGGITQSPKYLFRKEGQNVTLSCEQNLNHDAMYWYRQDPGQGLRLIYYSQIVNDFQKGDIAEGYSVSREKKESFPLTVTSAQKNPTAFYLCASNPGTSGSYEQYFGPGTRLTVT.

This clone has more than one count but fewer than ten. The chain uses TRBV11-2 and TRBJ2-5; D perhaps matches TRBD2 (5 bases). V lost 5 bases to trimming and J lost 1 base, with 17 bases between them. Germline V gene data show CDR1 as SGHAT and CDR2 as FQNNGV. CDR3 length equals 16 residues. The CDR3 bases are TGTGCCAGCAGCCACCTGGAAGGGAGAACCCAAGAGACCCAGTACTTC. Protein sequence: CASSHLEGRTQETQYF.

The chain recombines TRBV24-1 with TRBJ2-5, with a weak D call TRBD2 (5 bases). Germline V CDR1 and CDR2: KGHDR, SFDVKD. The CDR3 spans 16 residues. V dropped 1 base and J dropped 0 bases, with 11 bases sitting between them. CDR3: CATSDLIRLYQETQYF. The CDR3 DNA sequence: TGTGCCACCAGTGATTTAATTAGACTATACCAAGAGACCCAGTACTTC.

The chain links TRBV25-1 to TRBJ2-1, with TRBD1 identical over 8 bases. Germline V gene data show CDR1 as MGHDK and CDR2 as SYGVNS. The CDR3 contains 17 residues. V shed 2 bases and J 8 bases; nucleotides not matched to a gene: 14. CDR3 amino acids: CASSEGLGRGPRDEQFF. Written as DNA, the CDR3 is TGTGCCAGCAGTGAAGGGTTGGGCAGGGGGCCCCGGGATGAGCAGTTCTTC.

This clone was counted between two and nine times. The rearrangement links TRBV30 to TRBJ1-5; no firm D call. Germline V gene sequence: CDR1 GTSNPN, CDR2 SVGIG (reference sequence). Trimming pared 0 bases from V and 6 bases from J, leaving 15 bases between. This CDR3 region has 15 residues. As DNA, the CDR3 is TGTGCCTGGAGTGTACCCTTGGCCGAGGGTCAGCCCCAGCATTTT. It specifies CAWSVPLAEGQPQHF.

The V gene is TRBV7-9, the J gene TRBJ2-7, with 9 bases fitting TRBD2. Germline V gene data show CDR1 as SEHNR and CDR2 as FQNEAQ (reference sequence). Losses at the gene ends were 4 bases for V and 2 bases for J; bases not matched to a gene: 12. There are 17 residues in the CDR3. The CDR3 sequence is CASSSTRVAGVPYEQYF. CDR3 coding DNA: TGTGCCAGCAGCTCTACGAGAGTAGCGGGAGTGCCCTACGAGCAGTACTTC.

V is TRBV19 and J is TRBJ1-5; no firm D call. Trimming pared 2 bases from V and 6 bases from J, leaving 14 bases between. The CDR3 covers 15 residues. CDR1 LNHDA and CDR2 SQIVND come from the germline V gene (reference sequence). CDR3 in DNA: TGTGCCAGTAGTATAAACAGTCTTTTTTTTCAGCCCCAGCATTTT. This gives the protein CASSINSLFFQPQHF. Full variable domain (remainder filled in from reference TRBV19 and TRBJ1-5): DGGITQSPKYLFRKEGQNVTLSCEQNLNHDAMYWYRQDPGQGLRLIYYSQIVNDFQKGDIAEGYSVSREKKESFPLTVTSAQKNPTAFYLCASSINSLFFQPQHFGDGTRLSIL.

This clone occurred a few times. The V gene is TRBV3-1 (or the pseudogene TRBV3-2), the J gene TRBJ1-3; D is possibly TRBD1 (5 bases). Germline V gene sequence: CDR1 LGHDT, CDR2 YNNKEL (reference sequence). The CDR3 has 13 amino acids. Between the trimmed V and J ends, which lost 4 bases and 4 bases, there was a span of 8 bases. DNA of the CDR3: TGTGCCAGCAGCCCAGGGTCAGGAAACACCATATATTTT. Translated: CASSPGSGNTIYF.

This sequence joins TRBV6-2 or TRBV6-3 and TRBJ2-1; perhaps TRBD2 as D (6 bases). The V end lost 2 bases, the J end lost 2 bases, and 10 bases lay between the germline ends. Germline loops: CDR1 MNHEY, CDR2 SVGEGT. The CDR3 extends over 15 amino acids. This chain's CDR3 is CASSYGGATYNEQFF. CDR3 in DNA: TGTGCCAGCAGTTACGGCGGGGCCACCTACAATGAGCAGTTCTTC.

This clone was counted at least ten times. The chain uses TRBV7-6 and TRBJ2-7; 9 bases fit TRBD2. This CDR3 spans 15 amino acids. V gave up 5 bases and J gave up 4 bases; unmatched junction bases: 9. The V gene's germline CDR1 is SGHVS and CDR2 FNYEAQ. CDR3 DNA sequence: TGTGCCAGCAGCCTAAGCGGGACTAGCTGGTACGAGCAGTACTTC. Translation: CASSLSGTSWYEQYF.

This clone was seen repeatedly, ten times or more. The chain joins TRBV29-1 to TRBJ1-3, with D unresolved. CDR3 size: 14 residues. Trimming pared 1 base from V and 0 bases from J, leaving 7 bases between. Germline loops: CDR1 SQVTM, CDR2 ANQGSEA. Here the CDR3 DNA reads TGCAGCGTTGAAGTATCAGGCTCTGGAAACACCATATATTTT. Protein product: CSVEVSGSGNTIYF.

The chain is built from TRBV5-1 and TRBJ1-5; D remains unclear. The germline V gene has CDR1 SGHRS and CDR2 YFSETQ. Trimming took 4 bases from V and 10 from J, leaving 15 bases between them. This CDR3 contains 13 residues. CDR3 DNA sequence: TGCGCCAGCAGCCCACGACCTGGCGGACCCCAGCATTTT. It translates to CASSPRPGGPQHF.

The J gene is TRBJ1-2, the V gene TRBV7-9, with D tentatively TRBD1 (6 bases). In germline, CDR1 is SEHNR, CDR2 FQNEAQ (reference sequence). Trimming removed 5 bases from V and 8 bases from J, with 27 bases in between. CDR3 size: 17 residues. The CDR3 bases are TGTGCCAGCAGCCCAACCAGAGGACAGATAACCGTGGAGGGCTACACCTTC. Protein: CASSPTRGQITVEGYTF.